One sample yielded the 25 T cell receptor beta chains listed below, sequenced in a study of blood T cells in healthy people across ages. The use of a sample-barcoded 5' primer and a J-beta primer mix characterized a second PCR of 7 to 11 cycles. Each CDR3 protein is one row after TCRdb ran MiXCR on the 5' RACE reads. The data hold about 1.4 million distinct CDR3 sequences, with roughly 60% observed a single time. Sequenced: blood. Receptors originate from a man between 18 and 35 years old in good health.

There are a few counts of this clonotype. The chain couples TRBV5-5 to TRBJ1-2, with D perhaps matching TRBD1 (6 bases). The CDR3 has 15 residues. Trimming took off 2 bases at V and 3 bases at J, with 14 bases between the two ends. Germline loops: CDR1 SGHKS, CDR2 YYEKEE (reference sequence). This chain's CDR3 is CASSFGQSDYYGYTF. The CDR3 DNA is TGTGCCAGCAGCTTTGGACAGTCAGATTACTATGGCTACACCTTC.

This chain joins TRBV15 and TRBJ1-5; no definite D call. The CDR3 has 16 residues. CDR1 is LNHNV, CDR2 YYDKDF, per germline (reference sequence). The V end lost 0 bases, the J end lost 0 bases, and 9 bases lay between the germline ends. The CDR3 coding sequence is TGTGCCACCAGCAGAGATCGGGTTTTTAGCAATCAGCCCCAGCATTTT. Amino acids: CATSRDRVFSNQPQHF. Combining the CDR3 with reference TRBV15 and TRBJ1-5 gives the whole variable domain DAMVIQNPRYQVTQFGKPVTLSCSQTLNHNVMYWYQQKSSQAPKLLFHYYDKDFNNEADTPDNFQSRRPNTSFCFLDIRSPGLGDTAMYLCATSRDRVFSNQPQHFGDGTRLSIL.

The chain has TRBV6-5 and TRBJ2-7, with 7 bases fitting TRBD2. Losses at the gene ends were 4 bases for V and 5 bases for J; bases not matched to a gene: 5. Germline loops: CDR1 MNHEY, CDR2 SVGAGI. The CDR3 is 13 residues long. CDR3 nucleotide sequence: TGTGCCAGCAGTTTCCGGACTAGGAACGAGCAGTACTTC. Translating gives CASSFRTRNEQYF.

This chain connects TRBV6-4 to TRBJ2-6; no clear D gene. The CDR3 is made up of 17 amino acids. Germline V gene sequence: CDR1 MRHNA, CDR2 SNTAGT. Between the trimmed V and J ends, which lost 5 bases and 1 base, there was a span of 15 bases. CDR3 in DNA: TGTGCCAGCAGTTACCGGGCACGAAGTTCTGGGGCCAACGTCCTGACTTTC. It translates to CASSYRARSSGANVLTF.

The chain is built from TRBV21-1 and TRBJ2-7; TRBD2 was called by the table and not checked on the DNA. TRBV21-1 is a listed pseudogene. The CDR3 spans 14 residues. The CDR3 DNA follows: TGTGCCAGCAGCAAGACTAGCGGGACCCACGAGCAGTACTTC. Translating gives CASSKTSGTHEQYF.

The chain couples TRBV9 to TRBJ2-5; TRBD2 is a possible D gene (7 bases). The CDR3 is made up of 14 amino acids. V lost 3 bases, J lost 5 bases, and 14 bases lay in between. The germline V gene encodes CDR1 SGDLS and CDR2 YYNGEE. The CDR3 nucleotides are TGTGCCAGCAGCGAAGGGGGGGGCGTGGAGACCCAGTACTTC. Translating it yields CASSEGGGVETQYF.

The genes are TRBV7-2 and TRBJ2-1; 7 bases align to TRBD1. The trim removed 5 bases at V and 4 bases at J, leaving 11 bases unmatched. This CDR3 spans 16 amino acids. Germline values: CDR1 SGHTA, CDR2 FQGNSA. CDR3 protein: CASSPHRGTRYNEQFF. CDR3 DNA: TGTGCCAGCAGCCCTCACAGGGGAACTAGGTACAATGAGCAGTTCTTC.

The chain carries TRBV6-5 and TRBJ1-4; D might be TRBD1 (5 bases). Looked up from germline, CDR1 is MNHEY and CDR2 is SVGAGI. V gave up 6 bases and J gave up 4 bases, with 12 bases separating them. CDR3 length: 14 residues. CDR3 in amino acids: CASSLGGYNEKLFF. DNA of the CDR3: TGTGCCAGCAGCCTCGGGGGGTATAATGAAAAACTGTTTTTT.

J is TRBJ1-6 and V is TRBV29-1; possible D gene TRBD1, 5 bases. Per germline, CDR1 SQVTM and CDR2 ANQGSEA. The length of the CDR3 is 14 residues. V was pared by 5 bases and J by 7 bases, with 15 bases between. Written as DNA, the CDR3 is TGCAGCGTTCAATTGGCAGGGAAGAATTCACCCCTCCACTTT. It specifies CSVQLAGKNSPLHF.

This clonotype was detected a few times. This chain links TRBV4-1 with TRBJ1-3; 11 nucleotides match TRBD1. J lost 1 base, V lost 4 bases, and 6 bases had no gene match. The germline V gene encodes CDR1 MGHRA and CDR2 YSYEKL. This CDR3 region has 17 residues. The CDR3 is CASSPRTGGISGNTIYF. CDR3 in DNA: TGCGCCAGCAGCCCCCGGACAGGGGGCATATCTGGAAACACCATATATTTT.

Here the CDR3 DNA reads TGTGCCAGCCAAGAAGGATCCTACAATGAGCAGTTCTTC. As protein: CASQEGSYNEQFF. The chain joins TRBV12-3 or TRBV12-4 to TRBJ2-1; D gene uncertain. This CDR3 comprises 13 residues. V was shortened by 8 bases and J by 1 base, with 9 bases between the two germline ends.

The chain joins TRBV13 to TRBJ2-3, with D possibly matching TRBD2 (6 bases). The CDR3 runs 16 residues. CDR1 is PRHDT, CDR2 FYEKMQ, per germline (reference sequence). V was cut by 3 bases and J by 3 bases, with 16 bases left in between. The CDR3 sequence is CASSFNQGLGTDTQYF. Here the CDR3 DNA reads TGTGCCAGCAGCTTTAACCAGGGACTGGGGACAGATACGCAGTATTTT.

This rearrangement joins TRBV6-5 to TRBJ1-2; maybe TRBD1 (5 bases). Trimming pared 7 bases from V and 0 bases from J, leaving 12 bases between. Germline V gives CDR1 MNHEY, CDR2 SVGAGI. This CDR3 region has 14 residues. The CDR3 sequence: CASKGSSANYGYTF. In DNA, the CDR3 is TGTGCCAGCAAGGGGTCGTCAGCTAACTATGGCTACACCTTC.

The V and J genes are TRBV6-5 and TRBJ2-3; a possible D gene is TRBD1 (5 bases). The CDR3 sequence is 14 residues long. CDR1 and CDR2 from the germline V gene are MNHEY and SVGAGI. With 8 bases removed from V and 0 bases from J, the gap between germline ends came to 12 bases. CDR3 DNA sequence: TGTGCCAGCGGGGCCTCGGACAGCACAGATACGCAGTATTTT. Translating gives CASGASDSTDTQYF.

CDR3 DNA sequence: TGCGCCAGCAGCCAAGGGGATCGCCCGGCAGATCTGTACTTC. Residues: CASSQGDRPADLYF. The chain employs TRBV4-3 and TRBJ2-4, with D unclear. This CDR3 is built from 14 residues. V lost 1 base and J lost 15, with 19 bases in between. Germline V lookup: CDR1 LGHNA, CDR2 YSLEER.

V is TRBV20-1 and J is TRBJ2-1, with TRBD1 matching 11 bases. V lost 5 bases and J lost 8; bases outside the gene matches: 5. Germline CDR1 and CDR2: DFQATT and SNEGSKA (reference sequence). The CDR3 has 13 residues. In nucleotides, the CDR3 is TGCAGTGCTGGACAGGGGGCGAACTATGAGCAGTTCTTC. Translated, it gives CSAGQGANYEQFF.

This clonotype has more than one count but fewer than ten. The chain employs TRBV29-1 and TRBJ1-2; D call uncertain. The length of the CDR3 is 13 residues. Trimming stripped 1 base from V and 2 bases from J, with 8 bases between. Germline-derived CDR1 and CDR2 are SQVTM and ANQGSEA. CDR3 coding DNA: TGCAGCGTTGAAGTAGGAAGCAACTATGGCTACACCTTC. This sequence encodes CSVEVGSNYGYTF.

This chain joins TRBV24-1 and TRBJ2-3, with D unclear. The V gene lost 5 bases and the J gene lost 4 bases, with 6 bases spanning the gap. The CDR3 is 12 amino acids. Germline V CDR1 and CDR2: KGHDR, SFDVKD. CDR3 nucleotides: TGTGCCACCAGTGGAAGCCCAGATACGCAGTATTTT. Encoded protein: CATSGSPDTQYF.

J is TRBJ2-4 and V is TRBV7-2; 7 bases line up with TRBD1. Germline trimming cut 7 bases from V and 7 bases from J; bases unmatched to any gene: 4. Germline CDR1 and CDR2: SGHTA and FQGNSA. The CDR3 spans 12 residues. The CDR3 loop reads CASTPGGNIQYF. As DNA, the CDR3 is TGTGCCAGCACCCCAGGGGGTAACATTCAGTACTTC.

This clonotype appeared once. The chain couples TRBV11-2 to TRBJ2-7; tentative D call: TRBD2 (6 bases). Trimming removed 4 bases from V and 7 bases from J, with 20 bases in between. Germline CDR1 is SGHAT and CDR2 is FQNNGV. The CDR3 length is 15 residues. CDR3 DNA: TGTGCCAGCAGCTCCCGCTCGGGAGCTGGCAATGAGCAGTACTTC. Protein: CASSSRSGAGNEQYF.

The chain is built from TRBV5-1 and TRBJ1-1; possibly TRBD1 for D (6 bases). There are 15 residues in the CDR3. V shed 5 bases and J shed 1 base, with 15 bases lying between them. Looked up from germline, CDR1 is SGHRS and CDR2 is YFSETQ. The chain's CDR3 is CASSPLLTGNTEAFF. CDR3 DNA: TGCGCCAGCAGTCCCCTCTTGACAGGGAACACTGAAGCTTTCTTT. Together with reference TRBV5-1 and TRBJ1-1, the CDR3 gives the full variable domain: KAGVTQTPRYLIKTRGQQVTLSCSPISGHRSVSWYQQTPGQGLQFLFEYFSETQRNKGNFPGRFSGRQFSNSRSEMNVSTLELGDSALYLCASSPLLTGNTEAFFGQGTRLTVV.

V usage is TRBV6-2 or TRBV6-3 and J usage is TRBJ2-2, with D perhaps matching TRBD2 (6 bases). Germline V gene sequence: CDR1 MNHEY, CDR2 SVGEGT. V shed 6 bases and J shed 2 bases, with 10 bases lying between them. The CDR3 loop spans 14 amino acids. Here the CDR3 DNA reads TGTGCCAGCAGACCGGCGGGAAACACCGGGGAGCTGTTTTTT. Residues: CASRPAGNTGELFF.

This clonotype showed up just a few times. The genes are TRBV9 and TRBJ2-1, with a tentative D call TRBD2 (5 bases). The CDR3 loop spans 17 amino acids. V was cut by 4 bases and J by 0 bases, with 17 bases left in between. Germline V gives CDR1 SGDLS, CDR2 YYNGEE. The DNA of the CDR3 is TGTGCCAGCAGCAATCCCCTCGAGGGAGTCTCCTACAATGAGCAGTTCTTC. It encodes CASSNPLEGVSYNEQFF. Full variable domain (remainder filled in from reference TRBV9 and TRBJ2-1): DSGVTQTPKHLITATGQRVTLRCSPRSGDLSVYWYQQSLDQGLQFLIQYYNGEERAKGNILERFSAQQFPDLHSELNLSSLELGDSALYFCASSNPLEGVSYNEQFFGPGTRLTVL.

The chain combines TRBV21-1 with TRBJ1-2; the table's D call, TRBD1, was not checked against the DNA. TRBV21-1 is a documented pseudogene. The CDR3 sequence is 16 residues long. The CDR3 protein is CASSKTHRDGKYGYTF. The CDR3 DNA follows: TGTGCCAGCAGCAAAACCCACCGGGACGGAAAATATGGCTACACCTTC.

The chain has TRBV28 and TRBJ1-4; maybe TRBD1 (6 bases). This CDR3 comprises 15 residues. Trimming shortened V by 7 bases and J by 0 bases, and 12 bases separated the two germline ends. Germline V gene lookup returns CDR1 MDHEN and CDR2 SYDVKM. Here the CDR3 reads CASNPRGATNEKLFF. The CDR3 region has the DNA TGTGCCAGCAACCCGAGGGGGGCAACTAATGAAAAACTGTTTTTT. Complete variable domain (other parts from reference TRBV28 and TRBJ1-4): DVKVTQSSRYLVKRTGEKVFLECVQDMDHENMFWYRQDPGLGLRLIYFSYDVKMKEKGDIPEGYSVSREKKERFSLILESASTNQTSMYLCASNPRGATNEKLFFGSGTQLSVL.